The rows below give T cell receptor beta chains drawn from one sample of a study of CD8 T cells in Susac syndrome. Each CDR3 protein is one row after TCRdb ran MiXCR on the immunoSEQ multiplex PCR reads. The sample has 150,000 or so distinct CDR3 sequences; around 95% are singletons. The sequenced sample was CD4+ T cells from PBMCs. The receptors come from a human donor in good health. CDR3s include the opening cysteine and the closing phenylalanine or tryptophan. D genes are given only for firm matches. Size tells how often a clone was seen (once, few, many) or the class of an expanded clone, and some rows leave it out.

J,size,D,V,DNA,CDR3
TRBJ2-1,NA,TRBD2,TRBV5-4,TGTGCCAGCGCCAACGCGGGGGGCGATGAGCAGTTCTTC,CASANAGGDEQFF
TRBJ1-6,NA,NA,TRBV7-9,TGTGCCAGCAGCTTCTCGTCTCACGCCAATTCACCCCTCCACTTT,CASSFSSHANSPLHF
TRBJ2-7,NA,NA,TRBV27,TGTGCCAGCAGTCCGAGCTGGCTGGGCGAGCAGTACTTC,CASSPSWLGEQYF
TRBJ2-1,NA,NA,TRBV4-3,TGCGCCAGCAGCCAACGTACAGGGTCCTACAATGAGCAGTTCTTC,CASSQRTGSYNEQFF
TRBJ2-3,NA,TRBD2,TRBV4-2,TGTGCCAGCAGCCAGCCAGCGGGACTAGACGGATCAGATACGCAGTATTTT,CASSQPAGLDGSDTQYF
TRBJ2-7,NA,NA,TRBV6-2/TRBV6-3,TGTGCCAGCGGTTCGAGCGCCTGGGACTTCTCCTACGAGCAGTACTTC,CASGSSAWDFSYEQYF
TRBJ1-5,NA,NA,TRBV6-2/TRBV6-3,TGTGCCAGCAGTTACTCGCAGGGTCTAAGCAATCAGCCCCAGCATTTT,CASSYSQGLSNQPQHF
TRBJ1-1,NA,NA,TRBV7-9,TGTGCCAGCAGCTTGGCGGGGCACACTGAAGCTTTCTTT,CASSLAGHTEAFF
TRBJ2-1,few,NA,TRBV7-2,TGTGCCAGCAGCTTAGCGGGGGGAACCTACAATGAGCAGTTCTTC,CASSLAGGTYNEQFF
TRBJ2-1,NA,TRBD1,TRBV20-1,TGCAGTGCTAGAAATTTGGACAGGGCCTTCTCCTACAATGAGCAGTTCTTC,CSARNLDRAFSYNEQFF
TRBJ1-4,NA,NA,TRBV7-9,TGTGCCAGCAGAAAAGGGAGCGCAACTAATGAAAAACTGTTTTTT,CASRKGSATNEKLFF
TRBJ2-3,NA,NA,TRBV4-3,TGCGCCAGCAGCCTGGAACGGGTCTCAGATACGCAGTATTTT,CASSLERVSDTQYF
TRBJ2-3,NA,TRBD2,TRBV23-1,TGCGCCAGCAGTCAATCCCAACGGGGGGGCCGATATACGCAGTATTTT,CASSQSQRGGRYTQYF
TRBJ2-3,once,NA,TRBV20-1,TGCAGTGCTAGAGATGAAATGGGCCTTGTCCGGTCCACAGATACGCAGTATTTT,CSARDEMGLVRSTDTQYF
TRBJ1-2,once,TRBD1,TRBV7-2,TGTGCCAGCAGCTATGGGACAGCCCGCGGACGCTATGGCTACACCTTC,CASSYGTARGRYGYTF
TRBJ1-1,NA,NA,TRBV6-5,TGTGCCAGCAGTTCTGGAGGACGGACGCTGAACACTGAAGCTTTCTTT,CASSSGGRTLNTEAFF
TRBJ2-1,NA,TRBD2,TRBV20-1,TGCAGTGCTAGTCAGGGTAGCGGGGGCGATGAGCAGTTCTTC,CSASQGSGGDEQFF
TRBJ2-1,once,NA,TRBV20-1,TGCAGTGCTCTGGCTCCCCTGAGCTCCTACAATGAGCAGTTCTTC,CSALAPLSSYNEQFF
TRBJ2-3,NA,NA,TRBV12-3/TRBV12-4,TGTGCCAGTAGCCTGGGAGACACAGATACGCAGTATTTT,CASSLGDTDTQYF
TRBJ2-7,NA,NA,TRBV7-8,TGTGCCAGCAGCTTAGGCGCCGGAGGACCCTACGAGCAGTACTTC,CASSLGAGGPYEQYF
TRBJ2-5,NA,TRBD1,TRBV5-5,TGTGCCAGCAGCCAGGGGGTTTTGGGCCAAGAGACCCAGTACTTC,CASSQGVLGQETQYF
TRBJ2-3,NA,TRBD1,TRBV6-2/TRBV6-3,TGTGCCAGCACCCGGGACAGGGCTACAGATACGCAGTATTTT,CASTRDRATDTQYF
TRBJ1-1,NA,TRBD1,TRBV20-1,TGCAGTGCTAGAGTAATGGACAGGGGACAAACTGAAGCTTTCTTT,CSARVMDRGQTEAFF